This T cell receptor (beta chain) was documented in a study of blood T cell repertoires in COVID-19. The CDR3 sequence is 15 residues long. The germline V gene has CDR1 ENHRY and CDR2 SYGVKD. Losses at the gene ends were 4 bases for V and 5 bases for J; bases not matched to a gene: 1. Clones were sequenced by immunoSEQ multiplex PCR, and TCRdb holds only the in-frame ones, with some missing. Of under 200,000 clones in the sample, 84% were seen once. Two consecutive negative NP/OP PCR tests, clearance, or resolved symptoms defined Cohort 3 recovery. The J gene is TRBJ2-2, the V gene TRBV10-3; TRBD2 matches 13 bases. This TCR derives from a woman in her 50s who had recovered from COVID-19. The specimen was PBMCs or T cells enriched from blood (not recorded which). Here the CDR3 reads CAISGTSGRTGELFF. The CDR3 DNA reads TGTGCCATCAGTGGGACTAGCGGGAGAACCGGGGAGCTGTTTTTT.